This T cell receptor (beta chain) stems from a study of OX40 agonist ivuxolimab in advanced cancers. Looking at the study overall: Three dose-escalation patients had partial responses: one with hepatocellular carcinoma and two with cutaneous melanoma.

Some clones are missing from TCRdb's copy, which holds only in-frame ones; the method was immunoSEQ multiplex PCR. The sample lists some 150,000 clones, roughly nine tenths occurring once. The sampling schedule covered blood at baseline, cycle 4 day 1, and cycle 7 day 1. The V gene lost 2 bases and the J gene lost 8 bases, with 9 bases spanning the gap. The CDR3 loop spans 12 amino acids. CDR1 is MNHNS and CDR2 is SASEGT in the germline V gene. The V and J genes are TRBV6-1 and TRBJ1-2; D unclear. The specimen comprised CD4+ or CD8+ T cells sorted from blood, sampled in a trial of the OX40 agonist ivuxolimab. The sequence derives from an adult with an advanced solid tumor such as melanoma, head and neck, liver or kidney cancer. Here the CDR3 reads CASSEQDEGYTF. The CDR3 DNA reads as TGTGCCAGCAGTGAACAGGACGAAGGCTACACCTTC.